The source of this TCR beta chain is a study of technical replicates of blood from a few donors. The V gene's germline CDR1 is KGHSH and CDR2 LQKENI. CDR3 length: 17 amino acids. Trimming left V 3 bases short and J 5 bases short, with 19 bases between. This clone appeared once. Using immunoSEQ multiplex PCR, the repertoire was profiled, and TCRdb retains in-frame clones only, with some absent. This table has fewer than 20,000 clones, about 79% appearing once. The specimen was PBMCs. The source is a human donor in good health. Some clones in this sample may be carry-over from other donors' samples. The V gene is TRBV18, the J gene TRBJ2-2, with D hard to call. The CDR3 protein is CASSPGTAGSKTGELFF. The DNA of the CDR3 is TGTGCCAGCTCACCCGGAACGGCAGGTTCAAAAACCGGGGAGCTGTTTTTT.